This TCR beta chain emerged from a study of blood T cell repertoires in COVID-19. About the study: From the United States, Italy and Spain came samples of acute and convalescent COVID-19. From T cells, B-cell-depleted T cells, or PBMCs came the material, which was cDNA or gDNA.

The CDR3 is made up of 14 amino acids. V was pared by 3 bases and J by 4 bases, with 11 bases between. CDR1 SGDLS and CDR2 YYNGEE come from the germline V gene. The authors' processing: Reference gene primer amplification gave nucleated cell count estimates. Assay: immunoSEQ multiplex PCR; the TCRdb copy retains only in-frame clones and omits some. V and J calls plus clone size are reproduced from that table; the DNA served to infer D and trimming. This sample has 94,000 or so clones, with just over 85% found just once. This receptor was identified in a woman aged 70 to 79 with acute or convalescent COVID-19. The sample was peripheral blood. The chain uses TRBV9 and TRBJ1-3; D not resolved. CDR3: CASSAEWAGNTIYF. CDR3 DNA: TGTGCCAGCAGCGCCGAATGGGCCGGAAACACCATATATTTT. Together with reference TRBV9 and TRBJ1-3, the CDR3 gives the full variable domain: DSGVTQTPKHLITATGQRVTLRCSPRSGDLSVYWYQQSLDQGLQFLIQYYNGEERAKGNILERFSAQQFPDLHSELNLSSLELGDSALYFCASSAEWAGNTIYFGEGSWLTVV.